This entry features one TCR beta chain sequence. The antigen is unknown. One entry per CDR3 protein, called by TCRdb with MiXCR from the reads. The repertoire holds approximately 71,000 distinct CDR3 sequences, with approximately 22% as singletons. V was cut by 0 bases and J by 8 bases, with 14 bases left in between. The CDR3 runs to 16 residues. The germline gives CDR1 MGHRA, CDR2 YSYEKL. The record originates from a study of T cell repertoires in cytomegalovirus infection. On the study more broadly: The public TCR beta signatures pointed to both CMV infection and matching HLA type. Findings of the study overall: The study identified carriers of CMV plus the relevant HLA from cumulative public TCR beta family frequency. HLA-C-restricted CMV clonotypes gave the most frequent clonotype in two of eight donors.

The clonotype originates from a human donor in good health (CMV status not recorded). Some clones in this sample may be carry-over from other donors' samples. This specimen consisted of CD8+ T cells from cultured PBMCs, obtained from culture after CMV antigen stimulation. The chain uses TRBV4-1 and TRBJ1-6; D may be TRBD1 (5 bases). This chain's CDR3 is CASSQEIRDGDSPLHF. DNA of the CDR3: TGCGCCAGCAGCCAAGAGATCCGGGACGGTGATTCACCCCTCCACTTT.